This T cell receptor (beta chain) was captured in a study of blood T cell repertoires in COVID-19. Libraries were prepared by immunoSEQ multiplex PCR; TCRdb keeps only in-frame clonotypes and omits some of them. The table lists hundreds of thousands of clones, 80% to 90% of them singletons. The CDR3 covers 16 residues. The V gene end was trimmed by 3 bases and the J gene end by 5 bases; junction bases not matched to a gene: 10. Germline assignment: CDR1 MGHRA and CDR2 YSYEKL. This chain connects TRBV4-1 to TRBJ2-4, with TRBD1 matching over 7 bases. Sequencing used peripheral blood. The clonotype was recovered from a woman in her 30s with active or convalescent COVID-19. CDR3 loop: CASSHMSQGNQNIQYF. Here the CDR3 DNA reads TGCGCCAGCAGCCACATGTCACAGGGGAATCAAAACATTCAGTACTTC.